The clone carrying this T cell receptor (beta chain) was observed at least ten times. Antigen specificity is unknown. Germline assignment: CDR1 SEHNR and CDR2 FQNEAQ (reference sequence). The CDR3 length is 15 residues. V shed 3 bases and J shed 2 bases, with 8 bases lying between them. This entry comes from a study of T cells in Graves' hyperthyroidism and ophthalmopathy. RNA transcripts served as the template for amplifying TCR beta CDR3 regions. The HTBI primer set was used in a first-round RT-PCR of the TCR CDR3. TCRdb redid the calling of the multiplex PCR reads with MiXCR, one entry per CDR3 protein. The sample includes 660,000 or so distinct CDR3 sequences, roughly 45% of them seen just once. Study-wide points: Blood shared most expanded thyroid clonotypes above 0.001.

This sequence joins TRBV7-9 and TRBJ2-6; D unresolved. Sequencing input: peripheral blood or thyroid tissue (not recorded which). This clonotype was sampled from an adult man with Graves' disease, either hyperthyroidism or ophthalmopathy (not recorded which). This CDR3 reads CASSFGQPGANVLTF. CDR3 DNA sequence: TGTGCCAGCAGCTTTGGGCAGCCTGGGGCCAACGTCCTGACTTTC.